This TCR beta chain emerged from a study of human T cells and chemical hapten exposure (dated by TCRdb to about 2021). Context from the whole study: For sensitization, 2% DPC in acetone was applied to an approximately 2 cm by approximately 2 cm area of upper inner arm skin. Patients additionally received weekly therapeutic DPC doses to the scalp throughout the approximately 22-week study period. The patient cohort, mostly female, included alopecia areata with under or over 50% scalp involvement, alopecia totalis and alopecia universalis. Patch tests used Finn chambers with 0.01% DPC on the upper back, scored after 6 days by International Contact Dermatitis Research Group standards. Blood for TCR sequencing was provided by twenty-nine alopecia patients at one to four time points (pre-sensitization, 2, 6 and 24 weeks). The libraries were sequenced as a pool, and the TCR yield per sample differed mostly because of small variations in library volumes within the pool. This study followed changes in the peripheral blood TCR repertoire in vivo during primary and secondary sensitization of alopecia patients to the hapten diphenylcyclopropenone (DPC). Blood was sampled from patients pre-sensitization (week 0) and at 2, 6 and about 24 weeks after DPC sensitization.

Per the publication, the time point label means: patch test 1, 2 weeks after DPC sensitization. The label giving this sample's treatment or condition can be read as: therapeutic diphenylcyclopropenone sensitization with weekly scalp DPC. At every patch-test visit, the blood draw took place before the patch test was put on. To be eligible, patients had to be aged 18 to 70, diagnosed with alopecia and judged suitable for DPC therapy, while pregnant patients were excluded. Unfractionated whole blood was collected in Tempus Blood RNA tubes, and total RNA was extracted from that blood. Library creation used RACE. TCRdb records NextSeq 500 as the sequencer. During library preparation, unique molecular identifiers were attached to individual cDNA molecules so that TCRs could be counted in a quantitative, reproducible way. From each blood RNA sample, both TCR alpha and TCR beta chains were sequenced. Concerning the study's data processing: The median number of TCRs per sample was approximately 96,000, ranging from roughly 20,000 to 700,000. The Decombinator software suite was used to annotate V, J and CDR3 in the TCR reads. To make PS versus PT1 abundance plots, every sample was subsampled to the same number of TCRs (28,000). TCRs were defined as expanded if absent before sensitization and observed at least eight times at the 2-week time point. In TCRdb, the public reads were trimmed at Q25 with fastp and aligned with MiXCR, with productive beta chains retained. All rows with the same CDR3 protein become a single entry with the most common DNA and genes. TCRdb's processing, not the study's, gives the V and J calls here. This sample comprises around 120,000 distinct CDR3 sequences, roughly an eighth of them detected only once. The top ten hold approximately 0.92% of the sample.

Spanning cysteine to phenylalanine, the CDR3 consists of 15 amino acids. The read is trimmed to its CDR3 DNA, 45 bases read in frame from base 1. V ends up 5 bases short and J 4 bases short, with an unmatched junction base count of 6. The CDR1 and CDR2 encoded by the germline V gene (reference sequence) are SEHNR and FQNEAQ. General conclusions and limits of the study: Because all patients had alopecia, a presumed autoimmune disease, the immune response of the patients might differ from that of healthy individuals. The number of TCRs above 1 in 1000 frequency did not change with DPC sensitization; there was no evidence of global repertoire structure alterations. Compared with pre-sensitization or healthy control sets, expanded TCRs formed significantly more large CDR3 similarity clusters, which is consistent with antigen-driven responses. A positive correlation was found between the number of PT1 expanded TCRs and patch test score, with significance reached at thresholds 8, 16 and 32 but not 4. Repeated subsampling changed both the strength of the expansion versus patch-test correlation and the threshold at which that correlation became significant.

Comments on this clonotype: Its antigen is still unknown. The input lacks base qualities; no much larger clone sits a single base away.

The TCR was taken from a man aged 18 to 29 with alopecia areata. Some clones in this sample may be carry-over from other donors' samples. Sequenced here: whole blood, sampled in connection with sensitization to the hapten diphenylcyclopropenone (DPC). Rearrangement joined TRBV7-9 to TRBJ2-3; TRBD1 fits 10 bases in the junction. Here is the DNA: TGTGCCAGCAGCGCCGGGACAGGGGACGCAGATACGCAGTATTTT. Its protein reads: CASSAGTGDADTQYF.